Given below is one T cell receptor (beta chain) in context. Profiled with immunoSEQ multiplex PCR; TCRdb holds only in-frame clones, not every one. This repertoire shows roughly 100,000 clones, under 90% found once; its top ten account for around 13%. The CDR3 extends over 16 amino acids. Germline V lookup: CDR1 LGHNA, CDR2 YNFKEQ. Trimming took 6 bases from V and 0 from J; bases not matched to a gene: 7. These data originate in a study of control samples from healthy donors and cancer patients. This clonotype originated in a woman aged 50 to 65 in good health. This chain joins TRBV4-2 and TRBJ1-4, with 7 positions matching TRBD1. The sequenced material came from blood. CDR3 sequence: CASRPYRGSTNEKLFF. The CDR3 DNA follows: TGTGCCAGCAGGCCCTACAGGGGATCAACTAATGAAAAACTGTTTTTT.